This T cell receptor (beta chain) originates from a study of blood T cell repertoires in COVID-19. Across the study: The United States, Italy and Spain were the sources of the acute and convalescent COVID-19 samples.

All enrollees were roughly 18 to 95 years old and from fewer than 25 US areas. Participants' reported clinical history set cohort assignment. This CDR3 is built from 19 residues. V dropped 1 base and J dropped 8 bases, with 24 bases sitting between them. Germline CDR1 is KGHSH and CDR2 is LQKENI. Original methodology: Amplifying reference gene primers gave estimates of nucleated cell counts. Repertoires were generated with immunoSEQ multiplex PCR, while TCRdb's copy carries only in-frame clones and drops some. The DNA gave D and trimming, while V, J and clone size come from that table. The data contain around 290,000 clones, 86% of them singletons.

The receptor comes from a woman aged 18-29 years who had recovered from COVID-19. Sequenced sample: PBMCs or T cells enriched from blood (not recorded which). The rearrangement joins TRBV18 to TRBJ1-6, with D possibly being TRBD1 (5 bases). CDR3 loop: CASSPRDVRGWLEDSPLHF. CDR3 nucleotide sequence: TGTGCCAGCTCACCACGGGACGTCCGGGGGTGGTTAGAGGATTCACCCCTCCACTTT.